This TCR beta chain derives from a study of cytomegalovirus exposure and HLA in healthy donors. Findings and limits, study-wide: In a later analysis, a missense DCLRE1C variant was linked to TCR beta V- and J-gene trimming. Apart from CMV serostatus, no immune exposure information was available.

PCR was performed using 60 Vbeta and 13 Jbeta primers. Produced via immunoSEQ multiplex PCR; TCRdb's table is partial and in-frame only. The table shows some 200,000 clones, with around 77% occurring only once. V lost 0 bases and J lost 5, with 10 bases in between. Germline loops: CDR1 SGHTS, CDR2 YDEGEE. The CDR3 totals 14 residues. Points on this clone: As yet, its antigen is unknown.

J is TRBJ2-3 and V is TRBV5-8, with a weak D call TRBD1 (5 bases). The origin of this receptor is a young woman in good health and CMV-seronegative. Sequenced: PBMCs. Written as DNA, the CDR3 is TGTGCCAGCAGCTTGGGTGTTAGGGGAGATACGCAGTATTTT. Amino acids: CASSLGVRGDTQYF. The full variable domain, rest sourced from reference TRBV5-8 and TRBJ2-3, is EAGVTQSPTHLIKTRGQQATLRCSPISGHTSVYWYQQALGLGLQFLLWYDEGEERNRGNFPPRFSGRQFPNYSSELNVNALELEDSALYLCASSLGVRGDTQYFGPGTRLTVL.